These T cell receptor beta chains were read from a single sample in a study of a mutant IDH1 vaccine in newly diagnosed glioma. For these TCRs, the target antigens are not known. Data came from immunoSEQ multiplex PCR; TCRdb stores just in-frame clones and leaves some out. The sample has tens of thousands of clones, approximately 76% seen once. Source: PBMCs, taken from a glioma patient whose treatment included an IDH1 peptide vaccine. Receptor source: a man aged 45-65 years with glioma. The CDR3 runs from the conserved cysteine through the conserved F or W. The order of the fields is J gene, clone size, V gene, CDR3 length, D gene, CDR3 protein, CDR3 DNA. D genes are given only for firm matches. For some rows the clone size is stated as once, few or many, or as a class when expanded; others skip it.

>TRBJ2-3|.|TRBV9|17|TRBD1
CASSPTSTGASTDTQYF
TGTGCCAGCAGCCCAACGAGTACAGGGGCGTCCACAGATACGCAGTATTTT
>TRBJ1-6|.|TRBV27|14|.
CASQAFTYNSPLHF
TGTGCCAGCCAGGCCTTTACCTATAATTCACCCCTCCACTTT
>TRBJ1-2|.|TRBV2|12|.
CASSEEGQGYTF
TGTGCCAGCAGTGAAGAGGGGCAGGGCTACACCTTC
>TRBJ2-1|.|TRBV4-2|16|.
CASSQDSQGLYNEQFF
TGTGCCAGCAGCCAAGATAGCCAGGGCCTCTACAATGAGCAGTTCTTC
>TRBJ2-2|.|TRBV28|13|.
CASSLGLSGELFF
TGTGCCAGCAGTTTGGGTCTTTCCGGGGAGCTGTTTTTT
>TRBJ2-3|.|TRBV5-1|15|TRBD1
CASTEEGASTDTQYF
TGCGCCAGCACTGAAGAGGGGGCAAGCACAGATACGCAGTATTTT
>TRBJ1-1|.|TRBV5-1|15|TRBD1
CASSSETGINTEAFF
TGCGCCAGCAGCTCAGAGACAGGGATCAACACTGAAGCTTTCTTT
>TRBJ1-2|.|TRBV10-3|15|.
CAISDGAVGGYGYTF
TGTGCCATCAGTGATGGGGCAGTGGGGGGCTATGGCTACACCTTC
>TRBJ2-5|.|TRBV29-1|14|TRBD1
CSGRQGVLGETQYF
TGCAGCGGCAGACAGGGGGTGCTTGGGGAGACCCAGTACTTC
>TRBJ1-5|.|TRBV18|16|.
CASSPAARGKDQPQHF
TGTGCCAGCTCACCAGCCGCTCGGGGGAAAGATCAGCCCCAGCATTTT
>TRBJ1-4|.|TRBV9|16|.
CASSVGQSATNEKLFF
TGTGCCAGCAGCGTAGGACAGTCTGCAACTAATGAAAAACTGTTTTTT
>TRBJ1-2|.|TRBV7-3|14|.
CASSPTGMNYGYTF
TGTGCCAGCAGCCCTACGGGGATGAACTATGGCTACACCTTC
>TRBJ1-6|.|TRBV5-4|15|.
CASSLRVSPGSPLHF
TGTGCCAGCAGCTTAAGGGTCAGTCCAGGTTCACCCCTCCACTTT
>TRBJ2-7|.|TRBV29-1|14|.
CSAAPTGSSYEQYF
TGCAGCGCGGCCCCTACAGGGTCCTCCTACGAGCAGTACTTC
>TRBJ1-3|.|TRBV9|14|.
CASSAARTGNTIYF
TGTGCCAGCAGCGCCGCTAGGACCGGAAACACCATATATTTT
>TRBJ2-3|.|TRBV7-9|14|.
CASSPRQGEDTQYF
TGTGCCAGCAGCCCCCGCCAGGGCGAAGATACGCAGTATTTT
>TRBJ2-4|.|TRBV4-1|16|.
CASSQEGLGQENIQYF
TGCGCCAGCAGCCAAGAGGGCCTAGGGCAGGAAAACATTCAGTACTTC
>TRBJ2-7|.|TRBV4-3|15|.
CASSQDLHNSYEQYF
TGCGCCAGCAGCCAAGACCTTCACAATTCCTACGAGCAGTACTTC
>TRBJ1-3|few|TRBV5-6|14|.
CASSLDYSGNTIYF
TGTGCCAGCAGCTTGGATTACTCTGGAAACACCATATATTTT
>TRBJ2-1|.|TRBV7-2|15|.
CASSHEDSFYNEQFF
TGTGCCAGCAGCCACGAGGACTCATTCTACAATGAGCAGTTCTTC
>TRBJ2-3|.|TRBV7-3|15|TRBD1
CASSPWTGGENTQYF
TGTGCCAGCAGCCCATGGACAGGGGGTGAGAATACGCAGTATTTT
>TRBJ1-5|few|TRBV7-2|17|.
CASSLVWGQGSNQPQHF
TGTGCCAGCAGCTTGGTTTGGGGGCAAGGTAGCAATCAGCCCCAGCATTTT
>TRBJ2-7|.|TRBV11-2|13|TRBD2
CASNTGGFYEQYF
TGTGCCAGCAACACCGGGGGGTTCTACGAGCAGTACTTC
>TRBJ2-2|.|TRBV30|15|TRBD1
CAWSTGTGNTGELFF
TGTGCCTGGAGCACCGGGACAGGGAACACCGGGGAGCTGTTTTTT
>TRBJ1-1|.|TRBV2|14|.
CASVEDSLNTEAFF
TGTGCCAGCGTGGAAGACAGTTTGAACACTGAAGCTTTCTTT
>TRBJ2-1|.|TRBV27|14|.
CASSFPPGDNEQFF
TGTGCCAGCAGTTTCCCCCCAGGGGACAATGAGCAGTTCTTC
>TRBJ2-1|few|TRBV7-9|17|TRBD2
CASSSTTSGGPFGEQFF
TGTGCCAGCAGTTCAACGACTAGCGGGGGCCCTTTTGGTGAGCAGTTCTTC
>TRBJ2-7|.|TRBV2|13|TRBD1
CASRSGQGHEQYF
TGTGCCAGCAGATCAGGACAGGGACACGAGCAGTACTTC
>TRBJ1-2|few|TRBV25-1|15|.
CASSERGGTGYGYTF
TGTGCCAGCAGTGAAAGAGGGGGTACAGGCTATGGCTACACCTTC
>TRBJ2-4|.|TRBV6-5|14|.
CASSTQGGQNIQYF
TGTGCCAGCAGTACACAGGGAGGGCAAAACATTCAGTACTTC
>TRBJ2-7|.|TRBV6-1|12|.
CASSPRDGEQYF
TGTGCCAGCAGTCCTAGAGACGGTGAGCAGTACTTC
>TRBJ1-2|.|TRBV6-5|13|TRBD1
CASSSGGLGGYTF
TGTGCCAGCAGTTCAGGGGGCCTGGGTGGCTACACCTTC
>TRBJ1-1|.|TRBV18|14|TRBD1
CASSLTGQGTEAFF
TGTGCCAGCTCACTGACAGGACAGGGGACTGAAGCTTTCTTT
>TRBJ2-7|.|TRBV4-3|13|.
CASSPFPGHEQYF
TGCGCCAGCAGCCCTTTCCCTGGGCACGAGCAGTACTTC
>TRBJ1-2|.|TRBV7-9|16|.
CASSLGLREQTYGYTF
TGTGCCAGCAGCTTAGGTCTGAGGGAGCAGACCTATGGCTACACCTTC
>TRBJ2-7|.|TRBV7-9|14|TRBD1
CASSPGQGNSEQYF
TGTGCCAGCAGCCCGGGACAGGGCAACTCCGAGCAGTACTTC
>TRBJ1-2|.|TRBV5-5|14|.
CASSAGTTSYGYTF
TGTGCCAGCAGCGCCGGGACAACTAGCTATGGCTACACCTTC
>TRBJ2-7|few|TRBV19|13|.
CASSQGFFYEQYF
TGTGCCAGTAGTCAGGGGTTCTTCTACGAGCAGTACTTC
>TRBJ2-2|.|TRBV5-4|14|.
CASHQGTNTGELFF
TGTGCCAGCCACCAGGGAACGAACACCGGGGAGCTGTTTTTT
>TRBJ1-3|.|TRBV6-5|14|TRBD1
CASQGQGTGNTIYF
TGTGCCAGCCAGGGACAGGGCACAGGAAACACCATATATTTT
>TRBJ2-1|few|TRBV7-3|15|.
CASSPPGTSSHEQFF
TGTGCCAGCAGCCCCCCCGGGACCTCCAGCCATGAGCAGTTCTTC
>TRBJ1-2|.|TRBV19|16|.
CASKPSLGRMSHGYTF
TGTGCCAGTAAACCCTCTCTGGGGAGGATGAGCCATGGCTACACCTTC
>TRBJ2-1|once|TRBV7-8|12|.
CASSQGADEQFF
TGTGCCAGCAGCCAGGGTGCGGATGAGCAGTTCTTC
>TRBJ2-5|.|TRBV29-1|14|TRBD1
CSAPGQGGEETQYF
TGCAGCGCACCGGGACAGGGGGGAGAAGAGACCCAGTACTTC
>TRBJ2-5|.|TRBV29-1|13|TRBD2
CSGGGGRQETQYF
TGCAGCGGCGGGGGGGGCCGACAAGAGACCCAGTACTTC
>TRBJ2-7|.|TRBV5-1|14|.
CASSLVGGSYEQYF
TGCGCCAGCAGCTTGGTGGGGGGCTCCTACGAGCAGTACTTC